Listed here are 8 T cell receptor beta chains from one sample, sequenced in a study of CD8 T cells in Susac syndrome. A quantity of about 0.5 to 1 ug RNA underwent reverse transcription using random hexamers. TCRdb reprocessed the immunoSEQ multiplex PCR reads with MiXCR, giving one entry per CDR3 protein. The data show under 200,000 distinct CDR3 sequences, about 91% seen once. The sequenced sample consisted of CD4+ T cells from PBMCs. Receptors originate from a human donor with Susac syndrome.

V gene TRBV7-9 combines with J gene TRBJ1-4; D uncertain. Germline V gene data show CDR1 as SEHNR and CDR2 as FQNEAQ (reference sequence). CDR3 size: 11 residues. Trimming shortened V by 3 bases and J by 7 bases, and 3 bases separated the two germline ends. The CDR3 nucleotides read TGTGCCAGCAGCTTCGGTGAAAAACTGTTTTTT. It encodes CASSFGEKLFF. The full variable domain, its missing parts supplied by reference TRBV7-9 and TRBJ1-4, is DTGVSQNPRHKITKRGQNVTFRCDPISEHNRLYWYRQTLGQGPEFLTYFQNEAQLEKSRLLSDRFSAERPKGSFSTLEIQRTEQGDSAMYLCASSFGEKLFFGSGTQLSVL.

The chain carries TRBV7-9 and TRBJ2-5; D is uncertain. Trimming took off 0 bases at V and 2 bases at J, with 7 bases between the two ends. The CDR3 is made up of 14 amino acids. The germline gives CDR1 SEHNR, CDR2 FQNEAQ (reference sequence). The CDR3 bases are TGTGCCAGCAGCTTAGCGGTGAATCAAGAGACCCAGTACTTC. It codes for CASSLAVNQETQYF.

This chain uses TRBV28 with TRBJ1-2, with 9 nucleotides matching TRBD1. Germline trimming cut 9 bases from V and 4 bases from J; bases unmatched to any gene: 6. This CDR3 has 13 residues. The V gene's germline CDR1 is MDHEN and CDR2 SYDVKM. CDR3 region: CASSTGGGYGYTF. CDR3 coding DNA: TGTGCCAGTTCTACAGGGGGCGGCTATGGCTACACCTTC.

In this sample, this clonotype turned up a few times. This chain joins TRBV11-2 and TRBJ1-1; D may be TRBD1 (5 bases). Germline CDR1 is SGHAT and CDR2 is FQNNGV. Trimming pared 5 bases from V and 3 bases from J, leaving 10 bases between. The CDR3 contains 13 residues. CDR3 DNA sequence: TGTGCCAGCAGCCCAGGGTTGGACACTGAAGCTTTCTTT. Translating it yields CASSPGLDTEAFF.

This clonotype was detected once. The chain has TRBV15 and TRBJ2-1; D ambiguous. There are 14 residues in the CDR3. CDR1 is LNHNV, CDR2 YYDKDF, per germline (reference sequence). V shed 8 bases and J shed 0 bases, with 11 bases lying between them. The CDR3 reads CATGRPSSYNEQFF. In DNA, the CDR3 is TGTGCCACCGGAAGGCCTAGCTCCTACAATGAGCAGTTCTTC.

V and J are TRBV20-1 and TRBJ1-4; 8 nucleotides align to TRBD1. This CDR3 is built from 12 residues. Germline loops: CDR1 DFQATT, CDR2 SNEGSKA (reference sequence). V shed 8 bases, J shed 5 bases, and the junction held 4 bases outside the gene matches. CDR3 sequence (DNA): TGCAGTTTTCACAGGGGGAATGAAAAACTGTTTTTT. Amino acid sequence: CSFHRGNEKLFF.

The chain links TRBV6-5 to TRBJ1-2, with 7 bases lining up with TRBD1. Germline CDR1 MNHEY, CDR2 SVGAGI. J lost 0 bases, V lost 8 bases, and 9 bases had no gene match. The CDR3 has 15 amino acids. The CDR3 protein is CASGEGQTTNYGYTF. CDR3 DNA: TGTGCCAGCGGAGAGGGACAGACCACTAACTATGGCTACACCTTC.

The V gene is TRBV18, the J gene TRBJ1-1; D is unclear. Germline V gives CDR1 KGHSH, CDR2 LQKENI. The CDR3 runs to 13 residues. Trimming left V 3 bases short and J 8 bases short, with 13 bases between. The CDR3 DNA is TGTGCCAGCTCACCGGATCAAAACCGGGAAGCTTTCTTT. As protein: CASSPDQNREAFF.